This is a list of T cell receptor beta chains from one sample in a study of T cell responses to AZD1222 COVID-19 vaccine. TCRdb's table, derived via immunoSEQ multiplex PCR, lists solely in-frame clones and lacks some. In the table there are some 120,000 clones, 88% of which are singletons. This sample comprised peripheral blood, obtained on day 0 of MenACWY control vaccination. All receptors come from an adult in good health. CDR3s include the opening cysteine and the closing phenylalanine or tryptophan. Each record gives: V gene, CDR3 length, clone size, D gene, J gene, CDR3 protein, CDR3 DNA. A D gene is named only where the DNA matches it firmly. Size values are once, few and many counts, or a class for expanded clones, and some rows have none.

TRBV5-1	11	-	-	TRBJ2-7	CASSSHDEQYF	TGCGCCAGCAGCTCCCATGACGAGCAGTACTTC
TRBV18	14	-	TRBD1	TRBJ1-6	CASSQEGAGSPLHF	TGTGCCAGCTCACAGGAGGGGGCAGGTTCACCCCTCCACTTT
TRBV3-1/TRBV3-2	14	few	-	TRBJ1-1	CASSQHRTPDVSFF	TGTGCCAGCAGCCAACACCGGACACCCGACGTGTCCTTCTTT
TRBV18	16	-	-	TRBJ1-2	CASSPQAGAGGNGYTF	TGTGCCAGCTCACCTCAGGCAGGGGCAGGAGGAAATGGCTACACCTTC
TRBV11-2	15	-	-	TRBJ2-7	CASSLGTPAYYEQYF	TGTGCCAGCAGCCTAGGGACTCCGGCCTACTACGAGCAGTACTTC
TRBV27	11	-	-	TRBJ2-7	CASSRGDRSYF	TGTGCCAGCAGCCGGGGGGACAGGTCCTACTTC
TRBV18	12	-	-	TRBJ2-3	CASSRYSDTQYF	TGTGCCAGCTCACGTTATTCAGATACGCAGTATTTT
TRBV9	17	-	TRBD2	TRBJ2-1	CASSVTSGRSTYNEQFF	TGTGCCAGCAGCGTCACTAGCGGGAGGTCTACCTACAATGAGCAGTTCTTC
TRBV5-1	13	-	-	TRBJ2-2	CASSTRVSGELFF	TGCGCCAGCAGCACCAGGGTCTCCGGGGAGCTGTTTTTT
TRBV18	17	-	TRBD2	TRBJ2-1	CASSPQGLAGGPREQFF	TGTGCCAGCTCACCCCAAGGACTAGCGGGAGGGCCCAGGGAGCAGTTCTTC
TRBV21-1	14	-	-	TRBJ2-7	CASSIPTAGGEQYF	TGTGCCAGCAGCATTCCTACCGCCGGGGGCGAGCAGTACTTC
TRBV5-1	14	-	-	TRBJ1-6	CASSLGAGGSPLHF	TGCGCCAGCAGCTTGGGCGCGGGCGGGTCACCCCTCCACTTT
TRBV7-3	14	-	TRBD1	TRBJ1-3	CASSPGQGSDTIYF	TGTGCCAGCAGCCCGGGACAGGGGTCTGACACCATATATTTT
TRBV2	15	-	-	TRBJ2-2	CASSESVKSTGELFF	TGTGCCAGCAGTGAATCGGTCAAATCCACCGGGGAGCTGTTTTTT
TRBV7-9	15	-	TRBD1	TRBJ2-7	CASSPLGTVSYEQYF	TGTGCCAGCAGCCCACTCGGGACAGTCTCCTACGAGCAGTACTTC
TRBV9	15	-	TRBD1	TRBJ2-2	CASSAPTGITGELFF	TGTGCCAGCAGCGCCCCGACAGGGATCACCGGGGAGCTGTTTTTT
TRBV28	15	-	TRBD2	TRBJ2-7	CASSGDGTSSYEQYF	TGTGCCAGCAGTGGAGATGGGACTAGCTCCTACGAGCAGTACTTC
TRBV5-1	17	-	TRBD2	TRBJ2-1	CASSLVIGGFGYNEQFF	TGCGCCAGCAGCTTGGTAATCGGGGGGTTCGGCTACAATGAGCAGTTCTTC
TRBV28	16	-	TRBD1	TRBJ2-7	CASSFRPGQGVYEQYF	TGTGCCAGCAGTTTCCGCCCGGGACAGGGGGTCTACGAGCAGTACTTC
TRBV30	13	-	-	TRBJ1-2	CAWSLRVEGGYTF	TGTGCCTGGAGTTTGCGTGTAGAGGGCGGCTACACCTTC
TRBV19	13	few	-	TRBJ1-4	CASLAATNEKLFF	TGTGCCAGCCTGGCAGCAACTAATGAAAAACTGTTTTTT
TRBV16	14	-	-	TRBJ2-3	CASSQSGVEDTQYF	TGTGCCAGCAGCCAATCAGGGGTGGAAGATACGCAGTATTTT
TRBV19	13	-	TRBD1	TRBJ2-1	CAAAGQGFHEQFF	TGTGCCGCCGCGGGACAGGGGTTTCATGAGCAGTTCTTC
TRBV27	15	-	-	TRBJ2-7	CASSLAPYPTYEQYF	TGTGCCAGCAGTTTGGCACCCTACCCCACCTACGAGCAGTACTTC
TRBV6-5	13	-	-	TRBJ1-3	CASSYREGNTIYF	TGTGCCAGCAGTTACAGGGAAGGAAACACCATATATTTT
TRBV5-1	14	-	-	TRBJ2-1	CASTFQLAYNEQFF	TGCGCCAGCACTTTTCAGCTCGCCTACAATGAGCAGTTCTTC
TRBV5-1	15	-	-	TRBJ1-1	CASSTRRGSNTEAFF	TGCGCCAGCAGCACCCGCAGGGGATCTAACACTGAAGCTTTCTTT
TRBV19	14	-	-	TRBJ2-1	CASSIDPSRNEQFF	TGTGCCAGTAGTATAGATCCGTCTCGCAATGAGCAGTTCTTC
TRBV9	15	-	TRBD2	TRBJ2-7	CASSVGQAGAYEQYF	TGTGCCAGCAGCGTAGGGCAAGCGGGAGCCTACGAGCAGTACTTC
TRBV10-3	15	-	-	TRBJ2-1	CAISESLDTVRIQFF	TGTGCCATCAGTGAATCGTTGGATACCGTCAGAATTCAGTTCTTC
TRBV7-9	18	-	TRBD2	TRBJ2-6	CASSVGLAGDSGANVLTF	TGTGCCAGCAGCGTGGGACTAGCGGGCGACTCTGGGGCCAACGTCCTGACTTTC
TRBV28	16	-	-	TRBJ2-7	CASSLIPGRAWDEQYF	TGTGCCAGCAGTTTAATCCCAGGGCGGGCGTGGGACGAGCAGTACTTC
TRBV6-5	13	once	-	TRBJ1-4	CASYSATNEKLFF	TGTGCCAGCTACAGTGCAACTAATGAAAAACTGTTTTTT
TRBV5-4	15	-	TRBD1	TRBJ1-4	CASSFRDRFNEKLFF	TGTGCCAGCAGCTTCCGGGACAGATTTAATGAAAAACTGTTTTTT
TRBV9	14	-	-	TRBJ2-5	CASSVVELEETQYF	TGTGCCAGCAGCGTAGTGGAGCTAGAAGAGACCCAGTACTTC
TRBV28	15	-	-	TRBJ2-7	CASSPPRRKGYEQYF	TGTGCCAGCAGTCCGCCACGCCGCAAGGGTTACGAGCAGTACTTC
TRBV9	15	-	TRBD1	TRBJ2-3	CASSGGTGRTDTQYF	TGTGCCAGCAGCGGTGGGACAGGGCGCACAGATACGCAGTATTTT
TRBV28	12	-	-	TRBJ1-5	CASSNGVQPQHF	TGTGCCAGCAGTAACGGTGTTCAGCCCCAGCATTTT
TRBV11-2	16	-	-	TRBJ1-1	CASSFPSGGANTEAFF	TGTGCCAGCAGCTTCCCCTCCGGAGGGGCGAACACTGAAGCTTTCTTT
TRBV6-2/TRBV6-3	16	few	-	TRBJ1-3	CASSYSQGSSGNTIYF	TGTGCCAGCAGTTACTCGCAGGGGAGCTCTGGAAACACCATATATTTT
TRBV18	17	-	TRBD1	TRBJ2-1	CASSPLGQGSSYNEQFF	TGTGCCAGCTCACCCCTTGGACAGGGGAGCTCCTACAATGAGCAGTTCTTC
TRBV2	13	few	-	TRBJ2-1	CASSGGRLNEQFF	TGTGCCAGCAGTGGGGGACGTCTCAATGAGCAGTTCTTC
TRBV25-1	14	-	TRBD1	TRBJ1-3	CASSQTGAGNTIYF	TGTGCCAGCAGTCAAACAGGGGCTGGAAACACCATATATTTT
TRBV25-1	12	-	-	TRBJ2-1	CATRVGAAEQFF	TGTGCCACCAGAGTTGGGGCGGCTGAGCAGTTCTTC
TRBV5-5	13	-	-	TRBJ2-7	CASSLYGEREQYF	TGTGCCAGCAGCTTGTACGGGGAGCGGGAGCAGTACTTC
TRBV30	11	-	-	TRBJ1-3	CAWSVSGRLYF	TGTGCCTGGAGTGTTTCAGGGCGCCTATATTTT
TRBV28	15	-	-	TRBJ2-4	CASSLSGSVKNIQYF	TGTGCCAGCAGTTTGTCCGGTTCGGTCAAAAACATTCAGTACTTC
TRBV5-4	14	-	-	TRBJ2-1	CASSTRTGYNEQFF	TGTGCCAGCAGCACCCGGACGGGCTACAATGAGCAGTTCTTC
TRBV5-1	13	-	TRBD2	TRBJ2-3	CASSSGSTDTQYF	TGCGCCAGCAGTAGCGGGAGCACAGATACGCAGTATTTT
TRBV10-3	16	-	-	TRBJ2-7	CAISESSGRASYEQYF	TGTGCCATCAGTGAGTCCTCTGGCAGGGCCTCCTACGAGCAGTACTTC
TRBV5-1	12	-	-	TRBJ2-7	CASSPLGDEQYF	TGCGCCAGCAGCCCCTTGGGCGACGAGCAGTACTTC
TRBV6-1	16	-	TRBD2	TRBJ2-1	CASSEGLAGVGLEQFF	TGTGCCAGCAGTGAAGGACTAGCGGGAGTGGGGTTGGAGCAGTTCTTC
TRBV7-9	13	-	-	TRBJ1-4	CASSLIPNEKLFF	TGTGCCAGCAGCTTAATCCCTAATGAAAAACTGTTTTTT
TRBV10-1	14	-	-	TRBJ2-4	CASSESRAGDIQYF	TGCGCCAGCAGTGAGTCTAGGGCCGGGGACATTCAGTACTTC